What follows are 24 T cell receptor beta chains derived from one specimen sequenced in a study of spatial heterogeneity in lung cancer. Time point indicated: sample taken at primary tumor resection. Using its own MiXCR run on the 5' RACE reads, TCRdb lists one record per CDR3 protein. The sample carries 8,000 to 10,000 distinct CDR3 sequences, more than 13% recorded once. No antigen has been assigned to these receptors. Study-level results: One measure, the expanded intratumoral alpha and beta TCR count, tracked tumor mutation counts.

The source was lung tumor tissue, collected at surgery. The receptors stem from a male donor with early-stage non-small cell lung cancer.

This clonotype has at least ten counts. This beta chain is off target for a library built for alpha chains, so its abundance means little. This chain connects TRBV7-2 to TRBJ1-1; D not resolved. The CDR3 runs to 14 residues. Germline V lookup: CDR1 SGHTA, CDR2 FQGNSA. V shed 5 bases and J shed 11 bases, with 21 bases lying between them. CDR3 loop: CASSLPRTIGRAFF. The CDR3 DNA is TGTGCCAGCAGCCTCCCCCGCACAATCGGTAGGGCTTTCTTT.

Many counts were recorded for this clonotype. Being off target in a library aimed at alpha chains, this beta chain has a size of little meaning. J is TRBJ2-2 and V is TRBV12-5; D might be TRBD1 (5 bases). Trimming took 10 bases from V and 1 from J, leaving 16 bases between them. This CDR3 has 15 amino acids. Germline assignment: CDR1 LGHNT and CDR2 FRNRAP. The chain's CDR3 is CAIWTKQRNTGELFF. The CDR3 coding sequence is TGTGCTATTTGGACAAAACAACGGAACACCGGGGAGCTGTTTTTT.

This clonotype is categorized as medium-sized. Little can be read into the size of this beta chain, an off-target read in a library designed for alpha chains. J is TRBJ1-1 and V is TRBV6-5; D perhaps matches TRBD1 (5 bases). The CDR3 is made up of 18 amino acids. Deletions cut 2 bases from V and 1 base from J, with 20 bases between. Germline V lookup: CDR1 MNHEY, CDR2 SVGAGI. DNA of the CDR3: TGTGCCAGCAGTTACATCCCGGGGCAGGGAAACTCGAACACTGAAGCTTTCTTT. Residues: CASSYIPGQGNSNTEAFF.

This clonotype was seen repeatedly, ten times or more. This beta chain slipped into a library made for alpha chains as a stray read, so its size is not meaningful. The gene calls are TRBV6-5 and TRBJ1-1; 7 nucleotides line up with TRBD1. Trimming removed 1 base from V and 2 bases from J; junction bases left unmatched: 4. CDR1 and CDR2 (germline): MNHEY, SVGAGI. The CDR3 has 15 residues. Here the CDR3 reads CASSYYGTANTEAFF. The CDR3, as DNA: TGTGCCAGCAGTTACTACGGGACAGCAAACACTGAAGCTTTCTTT.

This clonotype was found many times. Little can be read into the size of this beta chain, an off-target read in a library designed for alpha chains. The chain uses TRBV6-2 or TRBV6-3 and TRBJ2-1, with 13 bases aligning to TRBD2. This CDR3 comprises 17 residues. Germline CDR1 and CDR2: MNHEY and SVGEGT. With V trimmed by 6 bases and J by 8 bases, 13 bases remained unmatched. DNA of the CDR3: TGTGCCAGCAGCCCCCCACGGACTAGCGGGAGTTTCTATGAGCAGTTCTTC. Translating gives CASSPPRTSGSFYEQFF.

A note on this clonotype: The library was prepared for alpha chains; this beta chain is a stray read, so its frequency means little. This sequence joins TRBV7-9 and TRBJ1-1; 7 bases are a match to TRBD1. CDR1 is SEHNR and CDR2 is FQNEAQ in the germline V gene (reference sequence). The CDR3 contains 14 residues. J was trimmed by 6 bases and V by 3 bases; bases with no gene match: 7. The CDR3, as DNA: TGTGCCAGCAGCTTCGGGACAGCGATACCTGAAGCTTTCTTT. Translation: CASSFGTAIPEAFF.

By share of the sample, this clonotype is medium-sized (0.01 to 0.1%). This beta chain slipped into a library made for alpha chains as a stray read, so its size is not meaningful. The rearrangement links TRBV5-1 to TRBJ2-1, with TRBD1 matching 10 bases. V trimming: 7 bases; J trimming: 6 bases; junction bases outside the gene matches: 13. CDR3 length equals 16 residues. CDR1 SGHRS and CDR2 YFSETQ come from the germline V gene. CDR3 nucleotide sequence: TGCGCCAGCTTCCCGTCCGGGACAGGGGATGGCAATGAGCAGTTCTTC. This encodes CASFPSGTGDGNEQFF.

This clonotype was observed many times. This beta chain is off target for a library built for alpha chains, so its abundance means little. The chain is built from TRBV11-3 and TRBJ2-1; 11 bases line up with TRBD2. Unmatched junction bases numbered 2, after V lost 4 bases and J lost 3 bases. Germline CDR1 SGHNT, CDR2 YENEEA. The CDR3 sequence is 15 residues long. The CDR3 nucleotides are TGTGCCAGCAGCTCCGGGACTAGCGGCTACAATGAGCAGTTCTTC. Protein product: CASSSGTSGYNEQFF. Looking up the rest from reference TRBV11-3 and TRBJ2-1 gives the full variable domain: EAGVVQSPRYKIIEKKQPVAFWCNPISGHNTLYWYLQNLGQGPELLIRYENEEAVDDSQLPKDRFSAERLKGVDSTLKIQPAELGDSAVYLCASSSGTSGYNEQFFGPGTRLTVL.

Regarding this clonotype: A library made for alpha chains picked up this beta chain off target, so its size means little. This chain links TRBV5-1 with TRBJ2-2; D gene ambiguous. The CDR3 is 15 residues long. V was trimmed by 0 bases and J by 5 bases, leaving 11 bases between them. Per the germline V gene, CDR1 is SGHRS and CDR2 is YFSETQ. The CDR3 DNA follows: TGCGCCAGCAGCTTGGTCTACCGTAATACCGGGGAGCTGTTTTTT. It translates to CASSLVYRNTGELFF.

The table lists this clonotype with many counts. Being off target in a library aimed at alpha chains, this beta chain has a size of little meaning. The chain recombines TRBV3-1 with TRBJ2-5; D gene unclear. This CDR3 has 15 residues. Germline V lookup: CDR1 LGHDT, CDR2 YNNKEL (reference sequence). With 5 bases removed from V and 1 base from J, the gap between germline ends came to 14 bases. CDR3 DNA sequence: TGTGCCAGCAGCAGTGAGACGGTCATCCAAGAGACCCAGTACTTC. As protein: CASSSETVIQETQYF.

With regard to this clonotype: This beta chain came through as a stray read in a library set up for alpha chains, and its size says little. The chain links TRBV7-6 to TRBJ1-5; a possible D gene is TRBD1 (5 bases). The CDR3 consists of 13 residues. Germline CDR1 SGHVS, CDR2 FNYEAQ. V lost 4 bases and J 7 bases, leaving 11 bases between the germline ends. DNA for the CDR3: TGTGCCAGCAGCTCGACAGAGCTACAGCCCCAGCATTTT. Protein sequence: CASSSTELQPQHF.

The sample holds many counts of this clonotype. This beta chain was picked up by a library intended for alpha chains and is off target, so its count carries little meaning. The rearrangement links TRBV29-1 to TRBJ2-7; the match to TRBD1 covers 7 bases. Germline CDR1 is SQVTM and CDR2 is ANQGSEA. The length of the CDR3 is 13 residues. J gave up 3 bases and V 7 bases, and 9 bases lay outside the gene matches. The DNA for the CDR3 is TGCAGCGGGGCCCAGGGGGTACACTACGAGCAGTACTTC. It encodes CSGAQGVHYEQYF.

This clonotype was seen at least ten times. Being off target in a library aimed at alpha chains, this beta chain has a size of little meaning. DNA of the CDR3: TGCAGCGTTGAAGTCACTATCACCTACAATGAGCAGTTCTTC. Its translation: CSVEVTITYNEQFF. V is TRBV29-1 and J is TRBJ2-1; D gene unclear. The germline gives CDR1 SQVTM, CDR2 ANQGSEA. V was clipped by 1 base and J by 2 bases, with 9 bases between them. The CDR3 has 14 residues.

This clonotype was found many times. Within a library made for alpha chains, this beta chain is off target, and its count is uninformative. The chain employs TRBV5-4 and TRBJ2-7; 8 bases fit TRBD1. The CDR3 is made up of 15 amino acids. Losses at the gene ends were 0 bases for V and 4 bases for J; bases not matched to a gene: 6. Germline loops: CDR1 SGHNT, CDR2 YYREEE (reference sequence). CDR3 coding DNA: TGTGCCAGCAGCTTGGCCGGGGACAGGCGATACGAGCAGTACTTC. Protein sequence: CASSLAGDRRYEQYF.

This clonotype occurred many times. Because this beta chain is a stray read in a library intended to capture alpha chains, its abundance should not be given much weight. The chain combines TRBV7-2 with TRBJ2-3; D may match TRBD1 or TRBD2 (6 bases each). CDR3 length: 15 amino acids. The V gene's germline CDR1 is SGHTA and CDR2 FQGNSA. Deletions cut 7 bases from V and 4 bases from J, with 18 bases between. The DNA of the CDR3 is TGTGCCAGCACAAGGTCGGGGGCACAAGCAGATACGCAGTATTTT. Its protein product is CASTRSGAQADTQYF. The full variable domain, rest sourced from reference TRBV7-2 and TRBJ2-3, is GAGVSQSPSNKVTEKGKDVELRCDPISGHTALYWYRQSLGQGLEFLIYFQGNSAPDKSGLPSDRFSAERTGGSVSTLTIQRTQQEDSAVYLCASTRSGAQADTQYFGPGTRLTVL.

This clonotype was picked up many times. This beta chain is a stray sequence in a library constructed for alpha chains; its clone size is not meaningful. V and J are TRBV7-2 and TRBJ2-1; possible D gene TRBD2, 5 bases. CDR1 is SGHTA, CDR2 FQGNSA, per germline. The CDR3 is made up of 17 amino acids. V was cut by 1 base and J by 0 bases, with 13 bases left in between. In DNA, the CDR3 is TGTGCCAGCAGCTTAGGAGTCCGGGGTAGCTCCTACAATGAGCAGTTCTTC. It encodes CASSLGVRGSSYNEQFF.

Many counts were recorded for this clonotype. The library was built for alpha chains, so this beta chain is an off-target read and its size means little. The J gene is TRBJ1-2, the V gene TRBV7-9; maybe TRBD1 (5 bases). The CDR3 contains 13 residues. Germline V gene lookup returns CDR1 SEHNR and CDR2 FQNEAQ (reference sequence). The ends were cut back, 5 bases at V and 2 bases at J, with 9 bases in the middle. CDR3 DNA sequence: TGTGCCAGCAGCCCCCCAGGGAACTATGGCTACACCTTC. Its protein product is CASSPPGNYGYTF. Variable domain in full (rest from reference TRBV7-9 and TRBJ1-2): DTGVSQNPRHKITKRGQNVTFRCDPISEHNRLYWYRQTLGQGPEFLTYFQNEAQLEKSRLLSDRFSAERPKGSFSTLEIQRTEQGDSAMYLCASSPPGNYGYTFGSGTRLTVV.

There are many counts of this clonotype. Found in a library prepared for alpha chains, this beta chain is an off-target read, and its abundance has little meaning. The rearrangement joins TRBV15 to TRBJ2-7; the match to TRBD2 covers 14 bases. Per the germline V gene, CDR1 is LNHNV and CDR2 is YYDKDF (reference sequence). The CDR3 covers 16 residues. The V segment lost 2 bases and the J segment 3 bases; nucleotides outside the gene matches: 3. The CDR3 spells CATSRKGTSGSYEQYF. In nucleotides, the CDR3 is TGTGCCACCAGCAGAAAAGGGACTAGCGGGAGCTACGAGCAGTACTTC. Supplemented by reference TRBV15 and TRBJ2-7, the full variable domain reads DAMVIQNPRYQVTQFGKPVTLSCSQTLNHNVMYWYQQKSSQAPKLLFHYYDKDFNNEADTPDNFQSRRPNTSFCFLDIRSPGLGDTAMYLCATSRKGTSGSYEQYFGPGTRLTVT.

In this sample, this clonotype turned up many times. This beta chain is a stray sequence in a library constructed for alpha chains; its clone size is not meaningful. The V call is TRBV19, the J call TRBJ1-1; 11 nucleotides agree with TRBD1. The CDR3 consists of 14 residues. Germline lookup yields CDR1 LNHDA and CDR2 SQIVND (reference sequence). The V segment lost 7 bases and the J segment 10 bases; nucleotides outside the gene matches: 11. The CDR3 region has the DNA TGTGCCAGTATCCCGGGACAGGGGGTGTTTGGAGCTTTCTTT. Residues: CASIPGQGVFGAFF.

Judged by abundance, this clonotype is medium-sized (0.01 to 0.1%). This beta chain came through as a stray read in a library set up for alpha chains, and its size says little. The rearrangement joins TRBV21-1 to TRBJ1-5; the table's D call, TRBD1, has no DNA check behind it. TRBV21-1 is a pseudogene. There are 15 residues in the CDR3. The chain's CDR3 is CASSKTGHSNQPQHF. In DNA form, the CDR3 reads TGTGCCAGCAGCAAAACCGGGCATAGCAATCAGCCCCAGCATTTT.

In this sample, this clonotype turned up many times. As an off-target read in a library built for alpha chains, this beta chain has a frequency of little significance. The CDR3 coding sequence is TGTGCCAGCTCACCCGGGGCGTTGGAGACCCAGTACTTC. Translating gives CASSPGALETQYF. The rearrangement joins TRBV18 to TRBJ2-5; D is possibly TRBD1 or TRBD2 (5 bases each). Between the trimmed V and J ends, which lost 3 bases and 5 bases, there was a span of 10 bases. Germline CDR1 is KGHSH and CDR2 is LQKENI. The CDR3 extends over 13 amino acids.

This clonotype was seen once. Found in a library prepared for alpha chains, this beta chain is an off-target read, and its abundance has little meaning. CDR3 DNA sequence: TGTGCCAGCAGCTTAGACCCGTTTGGCCAGCCCCAGCATTTT. This sequence encodes CASSLDPFGQPQHF. This chain connects TRBV7-2 to TRBJ1-5; D not resolved. The CDR3 spans 14 residues. The germline V gene has CDR1 SGHTA and CDR2 FQGNSA. The V and J ends lost 1 base and 7 bases respectively, with 11 bases between them. The entire variable domain, with the rest obtained from reference TRBV7-2 and TRBJ1-5, is as follows: GAGVSQSPSNKVTEKGKDVELRCDPISGHTALYWYRQSLGQGLEFLIYFQGNSAPDKSGLPSDRFSAERTGGSVSTLTIQRTQQEDSAVYLCASSLDPFGQPQHFGDGTRLSIL.

For this clonotype: Little can be read into the size of this beta chain, an off-target read in a library designed for alpha chains. This sequence joins TRBV5-1 and TRBJ2-3, with 13 positions matching TRBD2. CDR3 size: 16 residues. CDR1 and CDR2 (germline): SGHRS, YFSETQ. Losses at the gene ends were 3 bases for V and 4 bases for J; bases not matched to a gene: 5. The CDR3, as DNA: TGCGCCAGCAGCTCCGGGACTAGCGGGGATTCAGATACGCAGTATTTT. Protein product: CASSSGTSGDSDTQYF.

This clonotype was counted a single time. This beta chain came through as a stray read in a library set up for alpha chains, and its size says little. V usage is TRBV28 and J usage is TRBJ2-7, with D perhaps matching TRBD2 (6 bases). V was trimmed by 8 bases and J by 3 bases, leaving 20 bases between them. The CDR3 has 15 amino acids. Germline V gene sequence: CDR1 MDHEN, CDR2 SYDVKM. The CDR3: CASVPSGGTYYEQYF. The CDR3 DNA sequence: TGTGCCAGCGTGCCCTCCGGCGGGACCTACTACGAGCAGTACTTC.